Listed here are 23 T cell receptor beta chains from one sample, sequenced in a study of a mutant IDH1 vaccine in newly diagnosed glioma. Regarding time point: baseline, week 1 (first vaccination visit). Described treatment: pre-vaccination baseline after standard-of-care therapy. TCRdb keeps only in-frame clones here, not all; method: immunoSEQ multiplex PCR. This table holds tens of thousands of clones, 80% to 90% found once. The sample consisted of PBMCs, taken from a glioma patient treated with radiotherapy, temozolomide or both. Receptors were obtained from a woman aged 35 to 49 with glioma.

J is TRBJ2-3 and V is TRBV19; a weak D match, TRBD2 (7 bases). Deletions cut 1 base from V and 2 bases from J, with 10 bases between. This CDR3 region has 15 residues. In germline, CDR1 is LNHDA, CDR2 SQIVND (reference sequence). As DNA, the CDR3 is TGTGCCAGTAGTATAGCGCGGGGGCCCACAGATACGCAGTATTTT. It specifies CASSIARGPTDTQYF.

This clone was recorded once. This rearrangement joins TRBV20-1 to TRBJ1-1, with D unclear. V gave up 0 bases and J gave up 4 bases, with 3 bases separating them. Looked up from germline, CDR1 is DFQATT and CDR2 is SNEGSKA (reference sequence). This CDR3 comprises 11 residues. The CDR3 here is CSAREATEAFF. CDR3 DNA sequence: TGCAGTGCTAGAGAGGCCACTGAAGCTTTCTTT.

The chain has TRBV19 and TRBJ1-5; 8 bases are shared with TRBD1. V was clipped by 9 bases and J by 0 bases; unmatched bases: 4. There are 14 residues in the CDR3. Germline V gene data show CDR1 as LNHDA and CDR2 as SQIVND (reference sequence). The CDR3 loop is CASVQGGSNQPQHF. CDR3 DNA: TGTGCCAGCGTACAGGGGGGTAGCAATCAGCCCCAGCATTTT.

The CDR3 DNA sequence: TGTGCCAGCAGTTTACTGCAGGGGGCGGTAGGCTACACCTTC. It specifies CASSLLQGAVGYTF. V usage is TRBV28 and J usage is TRBJ1-2, with TRBD1 matching 8 bases. There are 14 residues in the CDR3. Looked up from germline, CDR1 is MDHEN and CDR2 is SYDVKM. The J segment lost 8 bases and the V segment lost 2 bases, leaving 7 bases of the junction unmatched.

CDR3 bases: TGTGCCAGCAGCGTAGGGGATTACTACGAGCAGTACTTC. Translating gives CASSVGDYYEQYF. V is TRBV9 and J is TRBJ2-7; D not resolved. The V end lost 0 bases, the J end lost 3 bases, and 7 bases lay between the germline ends. Germline CDR1 SGDLS, CDR2 YYNGEE. The CDR3 length is 13 residues.

V and J are TRBV28 and TRBJ1-5; a weak D match, TRBD1 (5 bases). Trimming took off 6 bases at V and 4 bases at J, with 10 bases between the two ends. CDR1 and CDR2 from the germline V gene are MDHEN and SYDVKM. There are 13 residues in the CDR3. The CDR3 DNA reads TGTGCCAGCAGCCTGACAGATAATCAGCCCCAGCATTTT. Translated, it gives CASSLTDNQPQHF.

The chain recombines TRBV15 with TRBJ1-2, with D unresolved. The length of the CDR3 is 14 residues. Trimming removed 1 base at V and 0 bases at J, with 6 bases between. In germline, CDR1 is LNHNV, CDR2 YYDKDF (reference sequence). The CDR3 DNA is TGTGCCACCAGCAGAGGCGCAGCTAACTATGGCTACACCTTC. Its translation: CATSRGAANYGYTF.

The chain joins TRBV2 to TRBJ2-1; the D is unclear. Germline lookup yields CDR1 SNHLY and CDR2 FYNNEI. V gave up 3 bases and J gave up 0 bases, with 15 bases separating them. This CDR3 spans 17 amino acids. This CDR3 reads CASSEVWLYDSYNEQFF. CDR3 nucleotides: TGTGCCAGCAGTGAGGTGTGGTTGTACGACTCCTACAATGAGCAGTTCTTC. The full variable domain, in which reference TRBV2 and TRBJ2-1 provide the parts outside the CDR3, is EPEVTQTPSHQVTQMGQEVILRCVPISNHLYFYWYRQILGQKVEFLVSFYNNEISEKSEIFDDQFSVERPDGSNFTLKIRSTKLEDSAMYFCASSEVWLYDSYNEQFFGPGTRLTVL.

The chain recombines TRBV10-2 with TRBJ2-3; TRBD2 agrees at 8 bases. V gave up 8 bases and J gave up 2 bases; unmatched junction bases: 9. The CDR3 has 15 amino acids. Germline V gene lookup returns CDR1 WSHSY and CDR2 SAAADI. The DNA of the CDR3 is TGCGCCAGCGTTCAGACTAGCGCTAACACAGATACGCAGTATTTT. The encoded protein is CASVQTSANTDTQYF.

The chain uses TRBV19 and TRBJ1-5; D call uncertain. CDR3 length equals 14 residues. Germline values: CDR1 LNHDA, CDR2 SQIVND (reference sequence). V lost 4 bases and J lost 0, with 7 bases in between. The CDR3: CASSKQSSNQPQHF. The CDR3 DNA reads TGTGCCAGTAGTAAGCAAAGTAGCAATCAGCCCCAGCATTTT.

This clone was observed once. V is TRBV30 and J is TRBJ2-2, with 10 bases that match TRBD1. CDR1 and CDR2 from the germline V gene are GTSNPN and SVGIG (reference sequence). The CDR3 totals 14 residues. The V segment lost 2 bases and the J segment 7 bases; nucleotides outside the gene matches: 4. CDR3 in amino acids: CAWSRQGAIGELFF. DNA of the CDR3: TGTGCCTGGAGTAGACAGGGGGCAATCGGGGAGCTGTTTTTT.

This sequence joins TRBV10-1 and TRBJ2-5, with 9 bases fitting TRBD2. J was trimmed by 4 bases and V by 0 bases; bases with no gene match: 9. Germline loops: CDR1 WNHNN, CDR2 SYGVQD (reference sequence). The CDR3 extends over 17 amino acids. The CDR3 sequence: CASSESPRASGAETQYF. CDR3 nucleotides: TGCGCCAGCAGTGAGTCCCCTCGGGCTAGCGGGGCAGAGACCCAGTACTTC.

The chain recombines TRBV7-8 with TRBJ1-5; D is unresolved. The CDR3 has 14 residues. V lost 3 bases, J lost 5 bases, and 11 bases lay in between. CDR1 and CDR2 (germline): SGHVS, FQNEAQ. CDR3 in amino acids: CASSFQVTDQPQHF. The CDR3 DNA sequence: TGTGCCAGCAGCTTCCAAGTCACGGATCAGCCCCAGCATTTT.

The V call is TRBV7-2, the J call TRBJ1-6; D might be TRBD1 (6 bases). The CDR3 contains 17 residues. Trimming stripped 3 bases from V and 1 base from J, with 13 bases between. Germline-derived CDR1 and CDR2 are SGHTA and FQGNSA. CDR3 sequence reads: CASSFDWGPSYNSPLHF. CDR3 nucleotide sequence: TGTGCCAGCAGCTTCGACTGGGGGCCTTCCTATAATTCACCCCTCCACTTT.

The genes are TRBV27 and TRBJ2-7, with a tentative D call TRBD2 (7 bases). Germline V lookup: CDR1 MNHEY, CDR2 SMNVEV (reference sequence). Trimming shortened V by 4 bases and J by 8 bases, and 12 bases separated the two germline ends. The CDR3 runs 12 residues. CDR3 protein: CASSSGGLKQYF. CDR3 in DNA: TGTGCCAGCAGTTCCGGGGGGCTCAAGCAGTACTTC.

The chain links TRBV7-2 to TRBJ1-2, with no clear D. Germline assignment: CDR1 SGHTA and CDR2 FQGNSA. The CDR3 is made up of 16 amino acids. With 5 bases removed from V and 0 bases from J, the gap between germline ends came to 16 bases. The CDR3 spells CASSRRTAKANYGYTF. CDR3 DNA: TGTGCCAGCAGCCGAAGGACGGCTAAAGCTAACTATGGCTACACCTTC.

The chain links TRBV18 to TRBJ2-7; 13 bases match TRBD2. From germline, CDR1 is KGHSH and CDR2 LQKENI. This CDR3 has 15 residues. J gave up 3 bases and V 6 bases, and 5 bases lay outside the gene matches. The CDR3 protein is CASSSGLAGHYEQYF. CDR3 bases: TGTGCCAGCTCTTCGGGACTAGCGGGGCACTACGAGCAGTACTTC.

The chain uses TRBV10-2 and TRBJ2-7; 7 bases align to TRBD2. This CDR3 spans 14 amino acids. V dropped 6 bases and J dropped 1; count of bases not matched to a gene: 6. Germline V gene data show CDR1 as WSHSY and CDR2 as SAAADI. This chain's CDR3 is CASRGNGRSYEQYF. The CDR3 bases are TGCGCCAGCAGGGGGAACGGGAGGTCCTACGAGCAGTACTTC.

The chain recombines TRBV19 with TRBJ1-3, with a tentative D call TRBD1 (5 bases). V lost 5 bases, J lost 3 bases, and 17 bases lay in between. This CDR3 has 16 residues. CDR1 LNHDA and CDR2 SQIVND come from the germline V gene (reference sequence). This CDR3 reads CASSPHPGFVGNTIYF. CDR3 coding DNA: TGTGCCAGTAGTCCCCATCCAGGGTTTGTTGGAAACACCATATATTTT.

J is TRBJ2-3 and V is TRBV2; D uncertain. The CDR3 runs to 12 residues. V lost 3 bases and J lost 6, with 7 bases in between. Germline CDR1 is SNHLY and CDR2 is FYNNEI. As DNA, the CDR3 is TGTGCCAGCAGTGAGGCTAGGGATACGCAGTATTTT. Translation gives CASSEARDTQYF.

This clone came up a few times. CDR3: CASSQESLAANQPQHF. CDR3 DNA: TGCGCCAGCAGCCAAGAATCGTTGGCAGCAAATCAGCCCCAGCATTTT. The chain recombines TRBV4-1 with TRBJ1-5; unclear D gene. This CDR3 is built from 16 residues. CDR1 and CDR2 from the germline V gene are MGHRA and YSYEKL. The ends were cut back, 0 bases at V and 4 bases at J, with 13 bases in the middle.

The rearrangement joins TRBV4-1 to TRBJ1-1; 9 nucleotides agree with TRBD1. The CDR3 is made up of 15 amino acids. From germline, CDR1 is MGHRA and CDR2 YSYEKL. Germline trimming cut 5 bases from V and 1 base from J; bases unmatched to any gene: 5. CDR3 region: CASSLRTGENTEAFF. The CDR3 bases are TGCGCCAGCAGCTTAAGGACAGGGGAGAACACTGAAGCTTTCTTT.

The chain employs TRBV18 and TRBJ1-1; D remains unclear. Looked up from germline, CDR1 is KGHSH and CDR2 is LQKENI. This CDR3 has 14 amino acids. Trimming shortened V by 1 base and J by 3 bases, and 9 bases separated the two germline ends. CDR3 in amino acids: CASSPQVGDTEAFF. The CDR3 bases are TGTGCCAGCTCACCACAGGTCGGGGACACTGAAGCTTTCTTT.